This TCR beta chain was found in a study of OX40 agonist ivuxolimab in advanced cancers. Context from the whole study: The costimulatory receptor OX40 (CD134) was targeted by ivuxolimab, a fully human IgG2 agonistic monoclonal antibody. Prior anti-PD-1, anti-PD-L1 or anti-CTLA-4 therapy was permitted, and checkpoint inhibitors had been received by 40% to 50% of dose-escalation patients. Among the approximately 50 dose-escalation patients, some 20 had hepatocellular carcinoma, approximately 15 melanoma, 9 renal cell carcinoma and 9 head and neck cancer. Intravenous ivuxolimab was administered to patients every 2 weeks at six dose levels: 0.01, 0.1, 0.3, 1.5, 3 and 10 mg/kg. The paper reports the monotherapy dose-escalation portion (N ≈ 50 patients) of the phase I ivuxolimab trial. Partial responses occurred in three dose-escalation patients, of whom one had hepatocellular carcinoma and two had cutaneous melanoma. Peripheral TCRbeta sequencing was intended to test whether TCR sequence diversity was altered and clonal T-cell expansion was caused by ivuxolimab. In the dose-escalation cohort, approximately 82% of patients were male, and the mean age was 60 years with a range of about 23 to 79. On the study overall, not on this receptor specifically: Low levels of normalized T-cell clonal expansion were also shown by some nonresponding patients. The antigen specificity of the clonally expanded peripheral T cells was not determined. Clonal expansion of both CD4+ and CD8+ blood T cells was observed from baseline to week 6 at doses 0.1 to 3.0 mg/kg. In the 0.1-3.0 mg/kg groups, partial responders had among the lowest normalized peripheral clonal expansion, particularly in CD8+ T cells. On average, CD8+ T cells showed more expanded clones than CD4+ T cells after ivuxolimab.

Genomic DNA was extracted from sorted cells for sequencing of the TCRbeta CDR3 region. The immunoSEQ Assay was used to sequence the TCRbeta CDR3 regions. What TCRdb holds here is the immuneACCESS table cut down to in-frame rearrangements. Part of the clones is not present; checked against another copy, under half of the missing clones reflect an unresolved V gene, and the others are unexplained. Here the sample has 8,500 to 13,000 clones; more than 70% occur a single time. Of the sample, about 14% falls within the top ten clones. The junction carries 11 bases between V and J, which are trimmed by 4 bases and 8 bases respectively. The CDR3 spans 11 residues, from the cysteine through the phenylalanine. Just the 33-base CDR3 DNA is kept, in frame starting at base 1. Sequences GTSNPN (CDR1) and SVGIG (CDR2) are obtained from the germline V gene (reference sequence). As regards this clone: What antigen it recognizes has not been identified. No base quality information exists; no much larger clone differs at one position.

The trial excluded patients who had a history of autoimmune disease or who were on systemic immunosuppression. Peripheral blood for TCR sequencing was collected from all dose cohorts at baseline, on cycle 4 day 1, and on cycle 7 day 1. The samples were taken from a phase I, first-in-human, multicenter, open-label dose-escalation trial of ivuxolimab. Adults with locally advanced or metastatic melanoma, renal cell carcinoma, hepatocellular carcinoma or head and neck squamous cell carcinoma were enrolled in the trial. Before TCR sequencing, CD4+ T cells and CD8+ T cells from peripheral blood were sorted into separate populations.

This sequence originates from an adult with an advanced solid tumor such as melanoma, head and neck, liver or kidney cancer. The V gene is TRBV30 and the J gene is TRBJ1-2, with the D gene too uncertain to name. The sequences come from CD4+ or CD8+ T cells sorted from blood, collected in a trial of the OX40 agonist ivuxolimab. At the DNA level, the sequence is TGTGCCTGGACCAATGAAGGAGGCTACACCTTC. Translated, this gives CAWTNEGGYTF.